The T cell receptor (beta chain) under discussion was sequenced for a study of long-term antiretroviral therapy in people with HIV. Trimming took off 2 bases at V and 3 bases at J, with 14 bases between the two ends. Per germline, CDR1 MNHNS and CDR2 SASEGT. The CDR3 loop spans 15 amino acids. Survey-level immunoSEQ v3.0 assays were run. The repertoire was sequenced with immunoSEQ multiplex PCR; TCRdb's copy has only in-frame clones and lacks some. The sample carries some 35,000 clones, 85% to 95% recorded once. Sequenced here: unsorted PBMCs, sampled around 5 years after starting antiretroviral therapy. V is TRBV6-1 and J is TRBJ2-7; possible D gene TRBD1, 6 bases. The source of this sequence is a woman between 45 and 60 years old with HIV. The CDR3: CASSELQDRVYEQYF. The CDR3 bases are TGTGCCAGCAGTGAACTGCAGGACAGAGTCTACGAGCAGTACTTC.